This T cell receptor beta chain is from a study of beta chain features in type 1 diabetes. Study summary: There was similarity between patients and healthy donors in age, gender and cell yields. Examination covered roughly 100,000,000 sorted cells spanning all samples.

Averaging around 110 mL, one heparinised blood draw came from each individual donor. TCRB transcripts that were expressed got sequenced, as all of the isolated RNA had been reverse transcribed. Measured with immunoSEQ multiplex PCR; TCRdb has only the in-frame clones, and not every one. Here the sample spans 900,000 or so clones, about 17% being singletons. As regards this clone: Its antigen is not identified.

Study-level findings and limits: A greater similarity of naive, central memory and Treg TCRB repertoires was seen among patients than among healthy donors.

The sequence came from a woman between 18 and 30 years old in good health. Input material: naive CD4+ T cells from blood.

CDR3 nucleotides: TGTGCCAGCAGTTTATGGGGAGTGGGGCACAATGAGCAGTTCTTC. Translated, it gives CASSLWGVGHNEQFF. V gene TRBV28 combines with J gene TRBJ2-1; D could derive from TRBD1 or TRBD2 (5 bases each). V lost 0 bases and J 5 bases, leaving 11 bases between the germline ends. Germline-derived CDR1 and CDR2 are MDHEN and SYDVKM. This CDR3 comprises 15 residues.